This entry features one T cell receptor (beta chain) sequence. Antigen unknown. The J segment lost 1 base and the V segment lost 4 bases, leaving 4 bases of the junction unmatched. The CDR3 is 16 residues long. Germline-derived CDR1 and CDR2 are SGHTA and FQGTGA. Described time point: sample taken at primary tumor resection. No cell sorting; template was whole RNA from tumor, lung tissue or PBMC. A total of some 70 untreated early-stage non-small cell lung cancer patients served as donors. TCRdb ran MiXCR on the 5' RACE reads and lists one entry per CDR3 protein. This table holds 15,000 to 20,000 distinct CDR3 sequences, approximately 18% found once. The data are from a study of spatial heterogeneity in lung cancer. Points from the study as a whole: In blood, ubiquitous expanded tumor TCRs appeared more at resection than follow-up.

Material: PBMCs, obtained at surgery. The chain joins TRBV7-3 to TRBJ2-3; 11 nucleotides line up with TRBD2. The sequence came from a male donor with early-stage non-small cell lung cancer. CDR3 loop: CASSSQLAGGTDTQYF. CDR3 nucleotide sequence: TGTGCCAGCAGCTCTCAACTAGCGGGGGGCACAGATACGCAGTATTTT.